This T cell receptor (beta chain) originates from a study of human CD8 memory T cell subsets. CDR1 is SEHNR and CDR2 is FQNEAQ in the germline V gene (reference sequence). The CDR3 runs 14 residues. Buffy coats of healthy donors supplied the PBMC. Measured by frequency, this clonotype is medium-sized. Its antigen is undetermined. The TCR beta sequencing libraries came from UMI-labeled 5' RACE. Following a re-call of the 5' RACE reads, TCRdb has one entry per CDR3 protein and lacks DNA. The sample yields approximately 11,000 distinct CDR3 sequences, of which the top ten take up less than 9.5%. Findings and caveats of the study: Estimates computed with Chao1 suggested greater diversity in stem-like memory T cells than in precursor exhausted T cells.

The sequence was collected from a human donor in good health. The sample consisted of CD8+ stem-like memory T cells (TSCM and TCM) sorted from PBMCs. The subset here: stem-like memory CD8 T cells (TSTEM), CCR7+ PD-1- TIGIT-. The V and J genes are TRBV7-9 and TRBJ1-2. The CDR3 sequence is CASSSDEFNYGYTF.